Sequencing of this T cell receptor (beta chain) was carried out in a study of Ad26.COV2.S vaccination and SARS-CoV-2 variants. Assay: immunoSEQ multiplex PCR; the TCRdb copy retains only in-frame clones and omits some. The sample yields over 400,000 clones, 89% seen once. The CDR3 spans 16 residues. Germline-derived CDR1 and CDR2 are SNHLY and FYNNEI. Trimming removed 2 bases from V and 2 bases from J, with 15 bases in between. Treatment here: approximately 18 received Ad26.COV2.S at low or high dose, single or two shots; roughly five received placebo; per-sample allocation not given. Sample collection was performed on day 63 after the first vaccine or placebo injection. An Ad26 vector carrying the Wuhan-strain SARS-CoV-2 spike served as the vaccine.

This sequence originates from a person between 18 and 65 years old who received the Ad26.COV2.S COVID-19 vaccine or a placebo. Sequencing used peripheral blood, obtained in a trial of Ad26.COV2.S vaccine versus placebo. The chain links TRBV2 to TRBJ1-1; D remains ambiguous. DNA for the CDR3: TGTGCCAGCAGTGAACTTCGGGGTTCAGCCAACACTGAAGCTTTCTTT. Translation: CASSELRGSANTEAFF.